What follows are 16 T cell receptor beta chains derived from one specimen sequenced in a study of technical replicates of blood from a few donors. Data came from immunoSEQ multiplex PCR; TCRdb stores just in-frame clones and leaves some out. The table shows some 82,000 clones, with roughly 97% occurring only once. Sequencing used T cells isolated from PBMCs. The receptor set was obtained from a human donor in good health.

The V gene is TRBV6-1, the J gene TRBJ1-5, with 7 bases fitting TRBD1. The CDR3 is made up of 15 amino acids. The V gene end was trimmed by 6 bases and the J gene end by 0 bases; junction bases not matched to a gene: 5. Germline values: CDR1 MNHNS, CDR2 SASEGT. The CDR3: CASRGTVYSNQPQHF. The CDR3 DNA is TGTGCCAGCAGGGGGACAGTGTATAGCAATCAGCCCCAGCATTTT.

This chain joins TRBV19 and TRBJ2-7; D possibly corresponds to TRBD2 (5 bases). Trimming pared 3 bases from V and 0 bases from J, leaving 6 bases between. Germline loops: CDR1 LNHDA, CDR2 SQIVND (reference sequence). This CDR3 is 13 amino acids long. CDR3 bases: TGTGCCAGTAGTATGAGGGACTCCTACGAGCAGTACTTC. Protein product: CASSMRDSYEQYF.

The rearrangement links TRBV5-1 to TRBJ2-5; 8 bases match TRBD1. The CDR3 has 15 amino acids. J gave up 2 bases and V 0 bases, and 3 bases lay outside the gene matches. CDR1 is SGHRS, CDR2 YFSETQ, per germline. This chain's CDR3 is CASSLAGTGQETQYF. In DNA, the CDR3 is TGCGCCAGCAGCTTGGCCGGGACAGGTCAAGAGACCCAGTACTTC.

This chain joins TRBV4-2 and TRBJ2-7, with TRBD2 matching over 10 bases. Per germline, CDR1 LGHNA and CDR2 YNFKEQ. CDR3 length: 15 amino acids. With 3 bases clipped from V and 3 bases from J, the junction kept 5 bases outside the gene matches. CDR3 protein: CASSHGLAGVYEQYF. Here the CDR3 DNA reads TGTGCCAGCAGCCACGGGCTAGCGGGAGTCTACGAGCAGTACTTC.

This chain links TRBV28 with TRBJ1-1; 7 bases map to TRBD1. Germline trimming cut 1 base from V and 10 bases from J; bases unmatched to any gene: 6. The CDR3 sequence is 13 residues long. CDR1 MDHEN and CDR2 SYDVKM come from the germline V gene. CDR3 sequence: CASSLYGQGGAFF. In nucleotides, the CDR3 is TGTGCCAGCAGTTTATACGGGCAGGGGGGAGCTTTCTTT.

The V and J genes are TRBV7-8 and TRBJ1-1; D is uncertain. The V gene's germline CDR1 is SGHVS and CDR2 FQNEAQ. The CDR3 is 13 amino acids. V was cut by 2 bases and J by 1 base, with 5 bases left in between. CDR3 sequence (DNA): TGTGCCAGCAGCTTAACAGAGAACACTGAAGCTTTCTTT. Encoded protein: CASSLTENTEAFF.

The CDR3 is CASSPGTSGTTQYF. The CDR3 DNA follows: TGTGCCAGCAGCCCCGGGACTAGCGGGACAACGCAGTATTTT. The chain links TRBV6-5 to TRBJ2-3; the match to TRBD2 covers 13 bases. The CDR3 consists of 14 residues. The V and J ends lost 6 bases and 9 bases, in that order; junction bases with no gene match: 6. Germline V CDR1 and CDR2: MNHEY, SVGAGI.

The chain uses TRBV21-1 and TRBJ2-5; the D call TRBD2 from the table was never checked on the DNA. TRBV21-1 is a recognized pseudogene. This CDR3 has 18 residues. The CDR3 reads CASSKFLAGVGVSETQYF. DNA for the CDR3: TGTGCCAGCAGCAAATTTCTAGCGGGGGTCGGGGTTTCAGAGACCCAGTACTTC.

The V gene is TRBV9, the J gene TRBJ2-1, with 7 bases matching TRBD2. CDR3 size: 15 residues. The germline V gene encodes CDR1 SGDLS and CDR2 YYNGEE. With 4 bases clipped from V and 2 bases from J, the junction kept 6 bases outside the gene matches. The CDR3 DNA sequence: TGTGCCAGCAGCCCTCGGGGGGACGCCTACAATGAGCAGTTCTTC. It yields the protein CASSPRGDAYNEQFF.

This clone has only one observation. The J gene is TRBJ1-5, the V gene TRBV29-1; tentatively, D is TRBD1 (5 bases). V was clipped by 4 bases and J by 1 base, with 14 bases between them. Germline CDR1 and CDR2: SQVTM and ANQGSEA. The CDR3 spans 15 residues. CDR3 in amino acids: CSVGGSLRSNQPQHF. The CDR3 DNA reads TGCAGCGTTGGGGGCTCCCTTAGGAGCAATCAGCCCCAGCATTTT.

The rearrangement links TRBV18 to TRBJ2-7, with D maybe TRBD1 (6 bases). V was trimmed by 3 bases and J by 0 bases, leaving 12 bases between them. CDR1 is KGHSH, CDR2 LQKENI, per germline. The CDR3 is made up of 15 amino acids. The CDR3 spells CASSPRGTVSYEQYF. The CDR3 DNA reads TGTGCCAGCTCACCGAGGGGGACGGTCTCCTACGAGCAGTACTTC.

This chain links TRBV19 with TRBJ1-2; D is uncertain. Looked up from germline, CDR1 is LNHDA and CDR2 is SQIVND (reference sequence). The V gene lost 1 base and the J gene lost 4 bases, with 13 bases spanning the gap. The CDR3 is 15 residues long. CDR3 DNA sequence: TGTGCCAGTAGTATAGGTGATGGACTGGCCTATGGCTACACCTTC. Protein sequence: CASSIGDGLAYGYTF. Full variable domain (rest looked up from reference TRBV19 and TRBJ1-2): DGGITQSPKYLFRKEGQNVTLSCEQNLNHDAMYWYRQDPGQGLRLIYYSQIVNDFQKGDIAEGYSVSREKKESFPLTVTSAQKNPTAFYLCASSIGDGLAYGYTFGSGTRLTVV.

The chain recombines TRBV6-1 with TRBJ2-7, with D perhaps matching TRBD1 (5 bases). Germline CDR1 reads MNHNS; CDR2 reads SASEGT. V lost 5 bases and J lost 7, with 9 bases in between. This CDR3 has 11 residues. Here the CDR3 DNA reads TGTGCCAGCAGTAAAACAGGAGAGCAGTACTTC. It codes for CASSKTGEQYF.

This chain uses TRBV29-1 with TRBJ2-5; TRBD2 aligns across 8 bases. The ends lost 3 bases at V and 5 bases at J; junction bases unmatched: 5. There are 13 residues in the CDR3. The germline V gene has CDR1 SQVTM and CDR2 ANQGSEA. CDR3 loop: CSVDAGGMETQYF. The CDR3 DNA follows: TGCAGCGTTGATGCGGGAGGAATGGAGACCCAGTACTTC.

This clone was observed a single time. The chain is built from TRBV5-6 and TRBJ2-6, with D tentatively TRBD2 (6 bases). V was clipped by 2 bases and J by 3 bases, with 12 bases between them. The CDR3 loop spans 16 amino acids. The germline V gene has CDR1 SGHDT and CDR2 YYEEEE. CDR3 sequence reads: CASSFGGSLGANVLTF. In DNA form, the CDR3 reads TGTGCCAGCAGCTTTGGGGGGTCCCTTGGGGCCAACGTCCTGACTTTC.

The rearrangement links TRBV6-5 to TRBJ2-7; D perhaps matches TRBD1 (5 bases). With 0 bases removed from V and 5 bases from J, the gap between germline ends came to 14 bases. Germline V lookup: CDR1 MNHEY, CDR2 SVGAGI. CDR3 length: 15 residues. CDR3 in amino acids: CASSYSMGPLDEQYF. Written as DNA, the CDR3 is TGTGCCAGCAGTTACTCTATGGGGCCCCTCGACGAGCAGTACTTC.